This T cell receptor beta chain came from a study of brain T cells in children with intractable seizures. Only cases whose brain tissue showed the highest T cell transcript signatures were sequenced. Germline V gene lookup returns CDR1 GTSNPN and CDR2 SVGIG (reference sequence). V shed 7 bases and J 3 bases; nucleotides not matched to a gene: 2. CDR3 length equals 13 residues. Data came from immunoSEQ multiplex PCR; TCRdb stores just in-frame clones and leaves some out. The sample has around 530 clones, about 74% seen once. Material: resected brain tissue, obtained at surgery. This TCR came from a boy between 5 and 17 years old with tuberous sclerosis and intractable seizures. The rearrangement uses TRBV30 and TRBJ2-1, with 11 bases matching TRBD2. CDR3 residues: CALTSGNYNEQFF. CDR3 in DNA: TGTGCCTTGACTAGCGGGAACTACAATGAGCAGTTCTTC.